A single sample is the source of the 16 T cell receptor beta chains below, sequenced in a study of beta chain features in type 1 diabetes. Overall study results and limits: All four CD4+ subsets from Type 1 diabetes patients carried moderately but significantly shorter TCRB CDR3s.

Expressed TCRB transcripts got sequenced, as all isolated RNA was reverse transcribed. Clones were read by immunoSEQ multiplex PCR, and TCRdb kept only the in-frame ones, dropping some. The sample shows approximately 600,000 clones, under 15% of them seen only once. Which antigens these TCRs recognize remains unknown. Sequenced: naive CD4+ T cells from blood. The source is a man aged 25-45 years with type 1 diabetes.

J is TRBJ2-2 and V is TRBV5-4; 7 nucleotides match TRBD1. The CDR3 is 16 residues long. J was trimmed by 4 bases and V by 2 bases; bases with no gene match: 8. The germline gives CDR1 SGHNT, CDR2 YYREEE (reference sequence). Written as DNA, the CDR3 is TGTGCCAGCAGCTTTCCCCGGGACAGTATCACCGGGGAGCTGTTTTTT. Translated: CASSFPRDSITGELFF.

Note on this clone: Other DNA sequences in this sample translate to the same CDR3. The chain links TRBV5-1 to TRBJ2-3; 7 nucleotides agree with TRBD1. The CDR3 has 15 residues. Trimming removed 1 base from V and 0 bases from J; junction bases left unmatched: 2. CDR1 is SGHRS, CDR2 YFSETQ, per germline. CDR3 sequence: CASSLTGASTDTQYF. The CDR3 coding sequence is TGCGCCAGCAGCTTGACAGGGGCCAGCACAGATACGCAGTATTTT.

As regards this clone: Other DNA variants within this sample encode the same CDR3. This rearrangement joins TRBV4-1 to TRBJ1-6, with D possibly being TRBD1 (6 bases). The V gene lost 1 base and the J gene lost 10 bases, with 8 bases spanning the gap. Germline-derived CDR1 and CDR2 are MGHRA and YSYEKL. The CDR3 is made up of 13 amino acids. The CDR3 loop is CASSQGRGSPLHF. For the CDR3, the DNA is TGCGCCAGCAGCCAAGGGAGGGGGTCACCCCTCCACTTT.

V and J are TRBV9 and TRBJ2-2, with TRBD2 identical over 12 bases. There are 18 residues in the CDR3. Germline CDR1 and CDR2: SGDLS and YYNGEE. The ends lost 5 bases at V and 3 bases at J; junction bases unmatched: 11. The CDR3 region has the DNA TGTGCCAGCAGGAGACTAGCGGGGGCCTCATGGGACACCGGGGAGCTGTTTTTT. Protein product: CASRRLAGASWDTGELFF.

J is TRBJ2-1 and V is TRBV9; 9 bases align to TRBD1. Looked up from germline, CDR1 is SGDLS and CDR2 is YYNGEE. The CDR3 loop spans 17 amino acids. J gave up 8 bases and V 0 bases, and 12 bases lay outside the gene matches. The CDR3 bases are TGTGCCAGCAGCGTAGATATGACAGGGGGAAATATAGATGAGCAGTTCTTC. Encoded protein: CASSVDMTGGNIDEQFF. The variable domain in full, with the rest retrieved from reference TRBV9 and TRBJ2-1, is DSGVTQTPKHLITATGQRVTLRCSPRSGDLSVYWYQQSLDQGLQFLIQYYNGEERAKGNILERFSAQQFPDLHSELNLSSLELGDSALYFCASSVDMTGGNIDEQFFGPGTRLTVL.

This clone was seen a few times. For the CDR3, the DNA is TGTGCCAGCAGCCCGACCGGGACAACGAACACCGGGGAGCTGTTTTTT. Protein: CASSPTGTTNTGELFF. The J gene is TRBJ2-2, the V gene TRBV4-2; D possibly corresponds to TRBD1 (6 bases). The CDR3 sequence is 16 residues long. V was clipped by 4 bases and J by 0 bases, with 12 bases between them. Germline V gene sequence: CDR1 LGHNA, CDR2 YNFKEQ.

The chain is built from TRBV25-1 and TRBJ2-3; D ambiguous. The germline V and J ends were trimmed by 2 bases and 4 bases, with 4 bases remaining between them. Germline values: CDR1 MGHDK, CDR2 SYGVNS. The CDR3 consists of 12 residues. The CDR3: CASSENPDTQYF. The DNA for the CDR3 is TGTGCCAGCAGTGAAAACCCAGATACGCAGTATTTT.

This clone appeared a few times. The rearrangement links TRBV5-1 to TRBJ2-5, with D possibly TRBD1 on 6 matching bases. Germline lookup yields CDR1 SGHRS and CDR2 YFSETQ. With 7 bases removed from V and 2 bases from J, the gap between germline ends came to 15 bases. The CDR3 is made up of 14 amino acids. The CDR3 bases are TGCGCCAGCCAAGACAGGAATCAACAAGAGACCCAGTACTTC. As protein: CASQDRNQQETQYF.

Only a few counts were recorded for this clone. This rearrangement joins TRBV5-1 to TRBJ2-5; the match to TRBD1 covers 8 bases. Germline CDR1 reads SGHRS; CDR2 reads YFSETQ. The CDR3 sequence is 15 residues long. The V and J ends lost 3 bases and 1 base, in that order; junction bases with no gene match: 5. CDR3 DNA sequence: TGCGCCAGCAGCTCAGGACAGGGTCCCCAAGAGACCCAGTACTTC. Translating it yields CASSSGQGPQETQYF.

This chain connects TRBV9 to TRBJ2-7, with 7 bases matching TRBD1. Germline CDR1 SGDLS, CDR2 YYNGEE. V was clipped by 4 bases and J by 8 bases; unmatched bases: 27. The length of the CDR3 is 19 residues. Here the CDR3 reads CASSLGAGVGRQGTYKQYF. Written as DNA, the CDR3 is TGTGCCAGCAGCCTAGGGGCTGGTGTTGGAAGACAGGGTACTTACAAGCAGTACTTC. Filled out from reference TRBV9 and TRBJ2-7, the complete variable domain reads DSGVTQTPKHLITATGQRVTLRCSPRSGDLSVYWYQQSLDQGLQFLIQYYNGEERAKGNILERFSAQQFPDLHSELNLSSLELGDSALYFCASSLGAGVGRQGTYKQYFGPGTRLTVT.

This chain links TRBV7-9 with TRBJ1-4; D might be TRBD1 (5 bases). This CDR3 is built from 14 residues. V was cut by 7 bases and J by 4 bases, with 13 bases left in between. Germline loops: CDR1 SEHNR, CDR2 FQNEAQ (reference sequence). The CDR3, as DNA: TGTGCCAGCACCCCGGACATGATTAATGAAAAACTGTTTTTT. Translation: CASTPDMINEKLFF.

This sequence joins TRBV6-6 and TRBJ1-4; tentatively, D is TRBD1 (6 bases). Germline V lookup: CDR1 MNHNY, CDR2 SVGAGI (reference sequence). With 2 bases removed from V and 6 bases from J, the gap between germline ends came to 10 bases. This CDR3 is built from 14 residues. The CDR3 DNA follows: TGTGCCAGCAGTTACCCGGACAGCTATGAAAAACTGTTTTTT. Translated: CASSYPDSYEKLFF.

This clone was seen once. The chain joins TRBV11-2 to TRBJ2-7; TRBD1 aligns across 10 bases. With V trimmed by 6 bases and J by 5 bases, 10 bases remained unmatched. Germline-derived CDR1 and CDR2 are SGHAT and FQNNGV. CDR3 length equals 15 residues. CDR3 sequence reads: CASSDPGQGYHEQYF. DNA of the CDR3: TGTGCCAGCAGTGATCCGGGACAGGGGTACCACGAGCAGTACTTC.

This clone was seen a few times. The rearrangement joins TRBV5-1 to TRBJ1-1; 8 bases match TRBD1. V lost 1 base and J lost 1; bases outside the gene matches: 6. The length of the CDR3 is 16 residues. CDR1 and CDR2 from the germline V gene are SGHRS and YFSETQ. The CDR3: CASSLSKGTGNTEAFF. DNA of the CDR3: TGCGCCAGCAGCTTGAGTAAAGGGACAGGGAACACTGAAGCTTTCTTT. The full variable domain, rest sourced from reference TRBV5-1 and TRBJ1-1, is KAGVTQTPRYLIKTRGQQVTLSCSPISGHRSVSWYQQTPGQGLQFLFEYFSETQRNKGNFPGRFSGRQFSNSRSEMNVSTLELGDSALYLCASSLSKGTGNTEAFFGQGTRLTVV.

This sequence joins TRBV21-1 and TRBJ1-1. TRBV21-1 represents a pseudogene. This CDR3 is built from 13 residues. The CDR3 here is CASSKNRGYEAFF. The CDR3 region has the DNA TGTGCCAGCAGCAAGAACCGGGGCTATGAAGCTTTCTTT.

The chain uses TRBV7-3 and TRBJ1-1; D possibly corresponds to TRBD1 (5 bases). CDR1 SGHTA and CDR2 FQGTGA come from the germline V gene. The ends were cut back, 6 bases at V and 10 bases at J, with 15 bases in the middle. The CDR3 length is 12 residues. DNA of the CDR3: TGTGCCAGCAGTCCAGGGTTAGGTGTAGCTTTCTTT. Translation: CASSPGLGVAFF.